The clone carrying this TCR beta chain was counted at least ten times. The antigen is undetermined. The CDR3 length is 15 residues. CDR1 SEHNR and CDR2 FQNEAQ come from the germline V gene (reference sequence). V was cut by 5 bases and J by 1 base, with 14 bases left in between. This sample is drawn from a study of T-cell memory formation after mild COVID-19. Study results and limitations: Pre-infection memory showed some responding clones, and this suggested that cross-reactive memory joined. A second wave of clones peaked on day 37, and their SARS-CoV-2 specificity went unconfirmed.

TCRdb re-called the 5' RACE reads with MiXCR, one entry per CDR3 protein. Among roughly 130,000 distinct CDR3 sequences listed, over 15% were seen once. The J gene is TRBJ2-5, the V gene TRBV7-9; tentative D call: TRBD1 (6 bases). Material: PBMCs or a T cell subset sorted from them (not recorded which). The receptor comes from a man aged 18 to 29 who had mild COVID-19 (a few samples of this study predate the infection). Cell type and time point are not known. The CDR3 DNA is TGTGCCAGCAGCACTATTGGACAGCCCCAAGAGACCCAGTACTTC. Translating gives CASSTIGQPQETQYF.